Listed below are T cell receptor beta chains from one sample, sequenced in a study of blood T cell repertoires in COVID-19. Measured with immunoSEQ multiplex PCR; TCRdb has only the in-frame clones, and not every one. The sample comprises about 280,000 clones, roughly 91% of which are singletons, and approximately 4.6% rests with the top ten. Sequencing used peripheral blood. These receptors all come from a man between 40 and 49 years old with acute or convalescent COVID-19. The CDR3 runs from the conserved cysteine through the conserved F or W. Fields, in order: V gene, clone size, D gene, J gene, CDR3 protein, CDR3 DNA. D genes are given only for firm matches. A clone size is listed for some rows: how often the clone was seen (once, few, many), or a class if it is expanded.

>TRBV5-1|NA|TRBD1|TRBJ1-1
CASSLGSLRGVQNTEAFF
TGCGCCAGCAGCTTAGGGTCCCTCAGGGGGGTCCAGAACACTGAAGCTTTCTTT
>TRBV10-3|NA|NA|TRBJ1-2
CAISASARGGDGYTF
TGTGCCATCAGTGCCTCCGCTCGAGGGGGAGATGGCTACACCTTC
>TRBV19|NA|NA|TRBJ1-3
CASSTLAPSGNTIYF
TGTGCCAGTAGCACCCTAGCCCCCTCTGGAAACACCATATATTTT
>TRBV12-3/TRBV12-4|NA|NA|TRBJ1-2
CASSSTTSGGYTF
TGTGCCAGCAGTTCAACTACAAGCGGTGGCTACACCTTC
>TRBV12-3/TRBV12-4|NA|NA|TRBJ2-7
CASSLQDFYEQYF
TGTGCCAGCAGCCTACAGGATTTTTACGAGCAGTACTTC
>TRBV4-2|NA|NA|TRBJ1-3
CASSQDPVRSGNTIYF
TGTGCCAGCAGCCAAGATCCGGTTCGCTCTGGAAACACCATATATTTT
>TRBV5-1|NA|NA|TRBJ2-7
CASSPSAGLPYEQYF
TGCGCCAGCAGCCCCTCGGCGGGTTTGCCCTACGAGCAGTACTTC
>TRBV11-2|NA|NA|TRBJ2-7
CASRDLRLYEQYF
TGTGCCAGCCGCGATCTCAGGCTCTACGAGCAGTACTTC
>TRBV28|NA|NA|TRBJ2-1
CASRDTVYNEQFF
TGTGCCAGCCGGGACACCGTTTACAATGAGCAGTTCTTC
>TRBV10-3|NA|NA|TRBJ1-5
CAISESSGQPQHF
TGTGCCATCAGTGAGTCGTCCGGTCAGCCCCAGCATTTT
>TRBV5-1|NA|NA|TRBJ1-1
CASSLEPNTEAFF
TGCGCCAGCAGCTTGGAGCCGAACACTGAAGCTTTCTTT
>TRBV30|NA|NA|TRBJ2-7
CAWSVGGTTYEQYF
TGTGCCTGGAGTGTAGGGGGGACTACCTACGAGCAGTACTTC
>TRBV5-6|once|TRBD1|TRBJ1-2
CASSLRTGSADGYTF
TGTGCCAGCAGCTTACGGACAGGGAGTGCGGATGGCTACACCTTC
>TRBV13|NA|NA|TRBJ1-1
CASSLGQGGNTEAFF
TGTGCCAGCAGCTTAGGTCAGGGCGGCAACACTGAAGCTTTCTTT
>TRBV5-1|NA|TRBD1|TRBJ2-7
CASSSGGYEQYF
TGCGCCAGCAGCTCAGGGGGTTACGAGCAGTACTTC
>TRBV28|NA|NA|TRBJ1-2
CASNPSTANYGYTF
TGTGCCAGCAACCCCTCGACAGCGAACTATGGCTACACCTTC
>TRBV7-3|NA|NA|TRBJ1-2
CASSPPSGFYGYTF
TGTGCCAGCAGTCCCCCTTCAGGGTTCTATGGCTACACCTTC
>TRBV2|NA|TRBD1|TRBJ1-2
CASSGQGRNYGYTF
TGTGCCAGCAGTGGACAGGGGAGGAACTATGGCTACACCTTC
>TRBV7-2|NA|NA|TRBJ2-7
CASSLPGKPYEQYF
TGTGCCAGCAGCTTACCAGGTAAACCCTACGAGCAGTACTTC
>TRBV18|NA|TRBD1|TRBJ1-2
CASSPPDRLYGYTF
TGTGCCAGCTCACCACCGGACAGGCTATATGGCTACACCTTC
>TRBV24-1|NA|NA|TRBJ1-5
CATSDFLDDQPQHF
TGTGCCACCAGTGATTTTCTAGACGATCAGCCCCAGCATTTT
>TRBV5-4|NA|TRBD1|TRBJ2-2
CASSQDRSNTGELFF
TGTGCCAGCAGTCAGGACAGGTCGAACACCGGGGAGCTGTTTTTT
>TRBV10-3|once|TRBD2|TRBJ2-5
CAISSRSGGVETQYF
TGTGCCATCAGCTCCCGTAGCGGGGGGGTGGAGACCCAGTACTTC
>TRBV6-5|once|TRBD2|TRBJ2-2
CASSYGLAGGPGELFF
TGTGCCAGCAGTTACGGATTAGCGGGGGGCCCCGGGGAGCTGTTTTTT
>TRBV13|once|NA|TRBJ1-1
CASSRGRTEAFF
TGTGCCAGCAGCCGGGGAAGAACTGAAGCTTTCTTT
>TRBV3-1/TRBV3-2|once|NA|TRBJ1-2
CASSQGRSQGAAPGYTF
TGTGCCAGCAGCCAAGGACGATCCCAAGGAGCGGCCCCCGGCTACACCTTC
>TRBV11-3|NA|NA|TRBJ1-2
CASSLGGDGYTF
TGTGCCAGCAGCTTAGGCGGGGATGGCTACACCTTC
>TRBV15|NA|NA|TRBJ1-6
CATSRDLTGDFYNSPLHF
TGTGCCACCAGCAGAGACTTGACAGGCGATTTTTATAATTCACCCCTCCACTTT
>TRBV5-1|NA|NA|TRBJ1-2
CASSLDSYGYTF
TGCGCCAGCAGCTTGGACAGCTATGGCTACACCTTC
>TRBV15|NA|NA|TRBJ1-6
CATSYSGWDSPLHF
TGTGCCACCAGCTACTCAGGGTGGGATTCACCCCTCCACTTT
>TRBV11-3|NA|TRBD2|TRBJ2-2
CASGKRGAGTGELFF
TGTGCCAGCGGGAAGCGGGGAGCGGGGACCGGGGAGCTGTTTTTT
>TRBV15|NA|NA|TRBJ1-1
CATSRGGLEAFF
TGTGCCACCAGCAGAGGAGGACTTGAAGCTTTCTTT
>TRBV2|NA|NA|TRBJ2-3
CASSDRGTSADTQYF
TGTGCCAGCAGTGACAGGGGTACAAGCGCAGATACGCAGTATTTT
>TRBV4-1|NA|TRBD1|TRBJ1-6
CASSLPDRANSPLHF
TGCGCCAGCAGCTTACCTGACAGGGCGAATTCACCCCTCCACTTT
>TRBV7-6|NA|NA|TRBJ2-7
CASSSRAGQTYEQYF
TGTGCCAGCAGCTCAAGGGCGGGACAGACCTACGAGCAGTACTTC
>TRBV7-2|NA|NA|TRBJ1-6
CASSFKQGNSPLHF
TGTGCCAGCAGCTTTAAACAGGGTAATTCACCCCTCCACTTT
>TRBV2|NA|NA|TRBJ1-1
CATAGSNTEAFF
TGTGCCACTGCGGGCTCGAACACTGAAGCTTTCTTT
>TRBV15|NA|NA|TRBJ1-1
CATSRDVNPVTEAFF
TGTGCCACCAGCAGAGACGTCAACCCGGTCACTGAAGCTTTCTTT
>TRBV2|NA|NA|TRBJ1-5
CASSEARVGFQPQHF
TGTGCCAGCAGTGAAGCGCGGGTAGGGTTTCAGCCCCAGCATTTT
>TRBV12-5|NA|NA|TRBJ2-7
CASGWASYEQYF
TGTGCTAGTGGTTGGGCTTCCTACGAGCAGTACTTC
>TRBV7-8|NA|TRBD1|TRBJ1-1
CASSSRDRGSNTEAFF
TGTGCCAGCAGCTCACGGGACAGGGGATCGAACACTGAAGCTTTCTTT
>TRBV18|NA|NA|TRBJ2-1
CASSPPGPNEQFF
TGTGCCAGCTCACCACCGGGGCCCAATGAGCAGTTCTTC
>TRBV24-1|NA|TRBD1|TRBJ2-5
CATSDHLRDRGQETQYF
TGTGCCACCAGTGACCATCTCCGGGACAGGGGGCAAGAGACCCAGTACTTC